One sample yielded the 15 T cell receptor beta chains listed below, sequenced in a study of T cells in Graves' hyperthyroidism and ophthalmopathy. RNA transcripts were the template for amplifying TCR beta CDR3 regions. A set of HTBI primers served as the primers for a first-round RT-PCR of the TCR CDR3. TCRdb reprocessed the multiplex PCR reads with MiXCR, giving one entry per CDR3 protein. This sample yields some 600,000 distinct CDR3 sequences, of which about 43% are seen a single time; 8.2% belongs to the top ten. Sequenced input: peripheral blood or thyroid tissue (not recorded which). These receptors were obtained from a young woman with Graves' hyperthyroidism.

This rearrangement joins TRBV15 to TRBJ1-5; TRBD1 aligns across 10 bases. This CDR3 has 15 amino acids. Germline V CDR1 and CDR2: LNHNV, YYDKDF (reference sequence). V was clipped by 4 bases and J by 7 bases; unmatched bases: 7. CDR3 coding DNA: TGTGCCACCAGCAACCACGGGACAGGGGTCCAGCCCCAGCATTTT. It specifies CATSNHGTGVQPQHF.

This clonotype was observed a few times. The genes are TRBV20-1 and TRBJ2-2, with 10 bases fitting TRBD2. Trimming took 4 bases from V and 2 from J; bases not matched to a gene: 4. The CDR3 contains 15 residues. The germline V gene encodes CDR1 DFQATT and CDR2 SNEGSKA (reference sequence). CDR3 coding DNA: TGCAGTGCTACTAGCGGGAGCCTCAACACCGGGGAGCTGTTTTTT. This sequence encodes CSATSGSLNTGELFF.

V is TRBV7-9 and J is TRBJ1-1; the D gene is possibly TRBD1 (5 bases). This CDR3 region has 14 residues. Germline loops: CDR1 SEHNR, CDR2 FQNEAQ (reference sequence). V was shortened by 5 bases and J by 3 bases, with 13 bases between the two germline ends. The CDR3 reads CASSPLREDTEAFF. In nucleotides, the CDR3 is TGTGCCAGCAGCCCGCTCAGGGAGGACACTGAAGCTTTCTTT.

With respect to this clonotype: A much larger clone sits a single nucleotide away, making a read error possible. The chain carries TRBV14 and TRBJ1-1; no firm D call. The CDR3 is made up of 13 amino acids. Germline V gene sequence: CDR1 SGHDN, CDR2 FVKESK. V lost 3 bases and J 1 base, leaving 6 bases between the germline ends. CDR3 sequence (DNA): TGTGCCAGCAGCCAGTCTCCGAACACTGAAGCTTTCTTT. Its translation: CASSQSPNTEAFF.

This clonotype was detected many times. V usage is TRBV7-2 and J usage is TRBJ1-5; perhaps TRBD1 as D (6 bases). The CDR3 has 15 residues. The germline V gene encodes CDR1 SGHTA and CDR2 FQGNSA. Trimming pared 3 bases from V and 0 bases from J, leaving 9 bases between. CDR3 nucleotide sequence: TGTGCCAGCAGCTTGCGGACAGTTAGCAATCAGCCCCAGCATTTT. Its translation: CASSLRTVSNQPQHF.

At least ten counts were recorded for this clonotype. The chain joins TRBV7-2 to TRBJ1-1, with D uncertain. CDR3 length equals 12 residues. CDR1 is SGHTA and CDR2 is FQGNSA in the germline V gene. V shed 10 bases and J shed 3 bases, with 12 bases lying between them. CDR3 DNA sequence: TGTGCCAACAATCGGGTGGACACTGAAGCTTTCTTT. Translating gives CANNRVDTEAFF.

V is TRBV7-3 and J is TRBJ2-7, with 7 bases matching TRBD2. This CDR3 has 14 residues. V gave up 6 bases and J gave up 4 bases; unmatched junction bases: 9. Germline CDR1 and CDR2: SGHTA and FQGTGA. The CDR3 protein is CASSYGAGEYEQYF. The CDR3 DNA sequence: TGTGCCAGCAGTTACGGGGCGGGAGAGTACGAGCAGTACTTC.

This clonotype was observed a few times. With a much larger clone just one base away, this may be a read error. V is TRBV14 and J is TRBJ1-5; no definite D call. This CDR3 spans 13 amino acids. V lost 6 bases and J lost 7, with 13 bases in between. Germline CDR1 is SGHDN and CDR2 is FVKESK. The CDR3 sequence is CASSGPAGQPQHF. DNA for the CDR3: TGTGCCAGCAGTGGGCCCGCCGGGCAGCCCCAGCATTTT.

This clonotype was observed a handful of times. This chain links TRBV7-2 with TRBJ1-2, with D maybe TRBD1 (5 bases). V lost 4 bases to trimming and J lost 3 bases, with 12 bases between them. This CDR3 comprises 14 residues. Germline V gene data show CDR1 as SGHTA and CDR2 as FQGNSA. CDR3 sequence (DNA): TGTGCCAGCAGCTCGGGACGGAACTACTATGGCTACACCTTC. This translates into CASSSGRNYYGYTF. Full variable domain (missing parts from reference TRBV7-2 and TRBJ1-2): GAGVSQSPSNKVTEKGKDVELRCDPISGHTALYWYRQSLGQGLEFLIYFQGNSAPDKSGLPSDRFSAERTGGSVSTLTIQRTQQEDSAVYLCASSSGRNYYGYTFGSGTRLTVV.

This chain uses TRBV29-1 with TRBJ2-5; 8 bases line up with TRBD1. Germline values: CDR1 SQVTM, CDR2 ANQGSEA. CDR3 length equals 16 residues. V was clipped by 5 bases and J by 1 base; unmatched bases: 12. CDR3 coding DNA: TGCAGCGTTTCCGACCTCGGACAGGGCCTCCAAGAGACCCAGTACTTC. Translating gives CSVSDLGQGLQETQYF.

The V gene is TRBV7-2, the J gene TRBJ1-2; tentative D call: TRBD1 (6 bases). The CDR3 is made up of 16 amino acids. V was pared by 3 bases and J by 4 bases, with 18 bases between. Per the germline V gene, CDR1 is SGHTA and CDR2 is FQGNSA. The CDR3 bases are TGTGCCAGCAGCTTGGGGCCGGTTGACAGGCGCTATGGCTACACCTTC. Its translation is CASSLGPVDRRYGYTF.

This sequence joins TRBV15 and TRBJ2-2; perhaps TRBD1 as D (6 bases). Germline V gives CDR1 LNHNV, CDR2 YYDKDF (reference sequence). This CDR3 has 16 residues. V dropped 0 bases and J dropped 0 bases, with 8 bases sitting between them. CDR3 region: CATSRDKGANTGELFF. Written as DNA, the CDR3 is TGTGCCACCAGCAGAGATAAGGGGGCGAACACCGGGGAGCTGTTTTTT.

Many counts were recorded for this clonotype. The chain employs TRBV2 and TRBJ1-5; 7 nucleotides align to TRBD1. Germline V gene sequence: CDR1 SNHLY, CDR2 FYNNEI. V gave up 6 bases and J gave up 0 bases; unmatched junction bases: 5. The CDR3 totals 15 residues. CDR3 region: CASRRGTDSNQPQHF. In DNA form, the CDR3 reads TGTGCCAGCAGGAGGGGGACAGATAGCAATCAGCCCCAGCATTTT.

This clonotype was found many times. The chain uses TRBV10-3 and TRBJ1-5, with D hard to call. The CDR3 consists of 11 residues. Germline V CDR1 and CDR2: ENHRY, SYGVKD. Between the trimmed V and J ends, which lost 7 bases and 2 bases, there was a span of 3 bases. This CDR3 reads CAIKGNQPQHF. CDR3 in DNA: TGTGCCATCAAGGGCAATCAGCCCCAGCATTTT.

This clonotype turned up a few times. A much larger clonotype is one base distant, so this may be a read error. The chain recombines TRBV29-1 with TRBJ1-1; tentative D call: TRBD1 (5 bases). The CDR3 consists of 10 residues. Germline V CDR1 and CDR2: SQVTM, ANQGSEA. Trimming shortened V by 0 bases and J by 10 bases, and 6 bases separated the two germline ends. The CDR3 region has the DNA TGCAGCGTTGAAGAGGGGGGAGCTTTCTTT. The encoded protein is CSVEEGGAFF.